This passage covers 20 T cell receptor beta chains from one sample sequenced in a study of blood T cell repertoires in COVID-19. Libraries were prepared by immunoSEQ multiplex PCR; TCRdb keeps only in-frame clonotypes and omits some of them. The sample lists about 430,000 clones, approximately 91% occurring once. Sequencing input: PBMCs or T cells enriched from blood (not recorded which). The origin of the receptors is a woman between 18 and 29 years old who had been exposed to COVID-19.

V usage is TRBV30 and J usage is TRBJ1-1; D possibly corresponds to TRBD1 (5 bases). The CDR3 has 12 amino acids. Germline-derived CDR1 and CDR2 are GTSNPN and SVGIG (reference sequence). V was clipped by 4 bases and J by 7 bases, with 13 bases between them. CDR3 loop: CAWITGLSEAFF. CDR3 DNA: TGTGCCTGGATCACGGGACTAAGTGAAGCTTTCTTT. The complete variable domain, with remaining parts taken from reference TRBV30 and TRBJ1-1, reads SQTIHQWPATLVQPVGSPLSLECTVEGTSNPNLYWYRQAAGRGLQLLFYSVGIGQISSEVPQNLSASRPQDRQFILSSKKLLLSDSGFYLCAWITGLSEAFFGQGTRLTVV.

The V gene is TRBV6-5, the J gene TRBJ2-7, with TRBD1 as a possible D gene (6 bases). CDR1 and CDR2 from the germline V gene are MNHEY and SVGAGI. V was trimmed by 6 bases and J by 3 bases, leaving 18 bases between them. The CDR3 covers 15 residues. The CDR3 DNA reads as TGTGCCAGCAGGTACCATAGCCAGGGGTACTACGAGCAGTACTTC. It codes for CASRYHSQGYYEQYF.

V gene TRBV5-1 combines with J gene TRBJ1-1; no definite D call. The CDR3 is made up of 14 amino acids. Germline V gene sequence: CDR1 SGHRS, CDR2 YFSETQ. Trimming left V 1 base short and J 4 bases short, with 11 bases between. In DNA form, the CDR3 reads TGCGCCAGCAGCTTGTCCGGGGTGGGCACTGAAGCTTTCTTT. Encoded protein: CASSLSGVGTEAFF.

This chain connects TRBV28 to TRBJ1-2; TRBD1 might be the D (6 bases). V was clipped by 2 bases and J by 5 bases, with 12 bases between them. The germline V gene has CDR1 MDHEN and CDR2 SYDVKM. The CDR3 spans 14 residues. The CDR3 DNA reads as TGTGCCAGCAGTTTAGGGGACAAGGCTTATGGCTACACCTTC. Translated: CASSLGDKAYGYTF.

This clone came up once. This sequence joins TRBV4-2 and TRBJ2-1, with D unclear. This CDR3 contains 17 residues. V lost 4 bases and J lost 4, with 20 bases in between. Germline-derived CDR1 and CDR2 are LGHNA and YNFKEQ. The CDR3 region is CASSRTDSSNLYNEQFF. CDR3 DNA: TGTGCCAGCAGCCGAACCGACTCTTCCAATCTTTACAATGAGCAGTTCTTC.

V gene TRBV18 combines with J gene TRBJ2-3, with no clear D. The CDR3 runs 14 residues. V was pared by 3 bases and J by 0 bases, with 7 bases between. The germline V gene has CDR1 KGHSH and CDR2 LQKENI. CDR3: CASSPPVSTDTQYF. In DNA form, the CDR3 reads TGTGCCAGCTCACCCCCGGTTAGCACAGATACGCAGTATTTT.

V and J are TRBV18 and TRBJ2-7; 10 bases fit TRBD1. J gave up 3 bases and V 2 bases, and 7 bases lay outside the gene matches. CDR3 length: 16 amino acids. Germline loops: CDR1 KGHSH, CDR2 LQKENI. The CDR3 sequence: CASSPTRDRGLYEQYF. The CDR3 DNA reads TGTGCCAGCTCACCAACCCGGGACAGGGGACTCTACGAGCAGTACTTC.

The chain recombines TRBV7-2 with TRBJ1-5; 9 bases are shared with TRBD1. Unmatched junction bases numbered 7, after V lost 7 bases and J lost 6 bases. The CDR3 extends over 14 amino acids. The germline V gene has CDR1 SGHTA and CDR2 FQGNSA. The CDR3 region is CASTRDRGSQPQHF. The CDR3 DNA follows: TGTGCCAGCACCCGTGACAGGGGGAGTCAGCCCCAGCATTTT.

The chain couples TRBV27 to TRBJ2-7; maybe TRBD2 (5 bases). Germline CDR1 is MNHEY and CDR2 is SMNVEV (reference sequence). The CDR3 consists of 17 residues. V shed 5 bases and J shed 4 bases, with 24 bases lying between them. The CDR3 reads CASSPFLTAYTGYEQYF. The CDR3 DNA reads as TGTGCCAGCAGTCCCTTCCTGACGGCCTACACGGGGTACGAGCAGTACTTC.

CDR3 sequence reads: CASSHTSGSYNEQFF. The CDR3, as DNA: TGTGCCAGCAGCCACACTAGCGGTTCCTACAATGAGCAGTTCTTC. This chain uses TRBV11-2 with TRBJ2-1, with TRBD2 identical over 8 bases. Germline CDR1 is SGHAT and CDR2 is FQNNGV. The CDR3 sequence is 15 residues long. Trimming cost V 5 bases and J 1 base; bases outside gene matches: 4.

The gene calls are TRBV9 and TRBJ2-5; the D is unclear. The CDR3 is made up of 15 amino acids. V shed 3 bases and J shed 1 base, with 13 bases lying between them. The germline V gene encodes CDR1 SGDLS and CDR2 YYNGEE. CDR3: CASSGPLLLQETQYF. The DNA of the CDR3 is TGTGCCAGCAGCGGGCCCCTTTTGCTCCAAGAGACCCAGTACTTC. Drawing the rest from reference TRBV9 and TRBJ2-5, the complete variable domain is DSGVTQTPKHLITATGQRVTLRCSPRSGDLSVYWYQQSLDQGLQFLIQYYNGEERAKGNILERFSAQQFPDLHSELNLSSLELGDSALYFCASSGPLLLQETQYFGPGTRLLVL.

The V call is TRBV18, the J call TRBJ1-1, with D unclear. The CDR3 extends over 15 amino acids. Germline V gene lookup returns CDR1 KGHSH and CDR2 LQKENI. V was cut by 6 bases and J by 4 bases, with 18 bases left in between. The CDR3 DNA follows: TGTGCCAGCTCTAATCGGGGAGAGTGGAGCACTGAAGCTTTCTTT. Its translation is CASSNRGEWSTEAFF.

The genes are TRBV4-2 and TRBJ2-1; 7 bases map to TRBD2. V was clipped by 0 bases and J by 8 bases; unmatched bases: 7. Germline CDR1 and CDR2: LGHNA and YNFKEQ. The CDR3 sequence is 15 residues long. In DNA, the CDR3 is TGTGCCAGCAGCCAAGAACGACCTAGCGGCGATGAGCAGTTCTTC. Protein product: CASSQERPSGDEQFF.

About this clone: This CDR3 is also generated by other DNA sequences in the sample. The CDR3 spells CASSLGTGGYEQYF. The CDR3 DNA follows: TGTGCCAGCAGCCTAGGGACAGGGGGATACGAGCAGTACTTC. The J gene is TRBJ2-7, the V gene TRBV3-1 (or the pseudogene TRBV3-2); TRBD1 agrees at 11 bases. After removal of 4 bases from V and 4 bases from J, the junction contained 3 bases not matched to a gene. The CDR3 has 14 residues. Germline assignment: CDR1 LGHDT and CDR2 YNNKEL (reference sequence).

V usage is TRBV12-3 or TRBV12-4 and J usage is TRBJ2-7; D call uncertain. Trimming pared 2 bases from V and 5 bases from J, leaving 7 bases between. The CDR3 covers 12 residues. CDR3 residues: CASSLIQNEQYF. CDR3 bases: TGTGCCAGCAGTTTAATTCAGAACGAGCAGTACTTC.

This clone appeared once. V gene TRBV19 combines with J gene TRBJ1-3, with unresolved D. The germline CDR1 and CDR2 sequences are LNHDA and SQIVND (reference sequence). V was shortened by 4 bases and J by 2 bases, with 12 bases between the two germline ends. This CDR3 comprises 15 residues. As DNA, the CDR3 is TGTGCCAGTAGTACATGGAGAAACACTGGAAACACCATATATTTT. It yields the protein CASSTWRNTGNTIYF.

This chain links TRBV5-1 with TRBJ2-5; 8 bases agree with TRBD2. Germline-derived CDR1 and CDR2 are SGHRS and YFSETQ. The V segment lost 2 bases and the J segment 2 bases; nucleotides outside the gene matches: 5. The CDR3 loop spans 15 amino acids. CDR3 DNA: TGCGCCAGCAGCTTACTAGCGGTGGTACAAGAGACCCAGTACTTC. This encodes CASSLLAVVQETQYF.

This clone was seen only once. The chain recombines TRBV9 with TRBJ2-1; 7 bases map to TRBD2. CDR1 is SGDLS, CDR2 YYNGEE, per germline. Trimming at V came to 2 bases and at J to 8 bases, leaving 7 bases not matched to a gene. There are 14 residues in the CDR3. The CDR3 DNA is TGTGCCAGCAGCGTGGGCCGGACTAGATATGAGCAGTTCTTC. This codes for CASSVGRTRYEQFF.

The gene calls are TRBV24-1 and TRBJ2-3; TRBD1 matches 9 bases. V shed 10 bases and J 1 base; nucleotides not matched to a gene: 5. This CDR3 has 14 amino acids. Germline V gene lookup returns CDR1 KGHDR and CDR2 SFDVKD. The CDR3 region has the DNA TGTGCCACTGGTCGGACAGGGGGCACAGATACGCAGTATTTT. Amino acid sequence: CATGRTGGTDTQYF.

This sequence joins TRBV14 and TRBJ2-7, with TRBD2 matching over 7 bases. Germline V gives CDR1 SGHDN, CDR2 FVKESK. The CDR3 is 15 residues long. V gave up 1 base and J gave up 0 bases; unmatched junction bases: 3. DNA for the CDR3: TGTGCCAGCAGCCAAGGCCGCGGGAGCTCCTACGAGCAGTACTTC. Its translation is CASSQGRGSSYEQYF.